The count of the clone carrying this TCR beta chain is one. Germline V lookup: CDR1 SGDLS, CDR2 YYNGEE. V lost 2 bases and J 5 bases, leaving 13 bases between the germline ends. CDR3 length equals 15 residues. The RNA input was roughly 0.5 to 1 ug, and it was reverse transcribed with random hexamers. TCRdb called the immunoSEQ multiplex PCR reads again in MiXCR, with one record for every CDR3 protein. The sample has hundreds of thousands of distinct CDR3 sequences; roughly 93% are singletons. This sample was taken from a study of CD8 T cells in Susac syndrome. This chain uses TRBV9 with TRBJ2-2, with a possible D match to TRBD1 (6 bases). This TCR derives from a human donor with multiple sclerosis. The specimen was CD4+ T cells from PBMCs. The DNA of the CDR3 is TGTGCCAGCAGCGTGACAGGTTTTTTTACCGGGGAGCTGTTTTTT. Protein: CASSVTGFFTGELFF.